A single sample is the source of the 18 T cell receptor beta chains below, sequenced in a study of identical twins. Each CDR3 protein is one row after TCRdb ran MiXCR on the 5' RACE reads. The table records about 480,000 distinct CDR3 sequences, around 14% of them present only once. The same data also went into a second study, on yellow fever vaccine responses in identical twins.

Sequenced material: CD4+ T cells sorted from blood. The receptors derive from a woman younger than 35 in good health.

In its sample, this clonotype was seen a few times. This chain connects TRBV20-1 to TRBJ2-7, with D hard to call. The germline V and J ends were trimmed by 4 bases and 5 bases, with 15 bases remaining between them. In germline, CDR1 is DFQATT, CDR2 SNEGSKA (reference sequence). This CDR3 has 13 residues. In nucleotides, the CDR3 is TGCAGTGCTATGGCCCTTTCTCGAAACGAGCAGTACTTC. Its protein is CSAMALSRNEQYF.

This clonotype was recorded many times. The V gene is TRBV29-1, the J gene TRBJ2-7; D is possibly TRBD1 (5 bases). Germline lookup yields CDR1 SQVTM and CDR2 ANQGSEA. This CDR3 spans 14 amino acids. Deletions cut 2 bases from V and 1 base from J, with 12 bases between. CDR3 in DNA: TGCAGCGTTGAATTCCAGGGCCCTTCCTACGAGCAGTACTTC. Amino acids: CSVEFQGPSYEQYF.

V and J are TRBV6-1 and TRBJ2-1; no definite D call. The CDR3 totals 13 residues. Germline V lookup: CDR1 MNHNS, CDR2 SASEGT. Trimming left V 0 bases short and J 6 bases short, with 6 bases between. The CDR3 here is CASSEAASNEQFF. The CDR3 coding sequence is TGTGCCAGCAGTGAAGCGGCAAGCAATGAGCAGTTCTTC.

The chain uses TRBV3-1 and TRBJ2-7; 7 bases align to TRBD1. Looked up from germline, CDR1 is LGHDT and CDR2 is YNNKEL (reference sequence). V was pared by 4 bases and J by 0 bases, with 9 bases of the junction left unmatched. This CDR3 comprises 16 residues. The CDR3 coding sequence is TGTGCCAGCAGCCCAAACCCGACAGGGAGCTCCTACGAGCAGTACTTC. Encoded protein: CASSPNPTGSSYEQYF.

This clonotype appeared a single time. The chain employs TRBV2 and TRBJ1-5; maybe TRBD1 (6 bases). The V end was cut by 6 bases, the J end by 4 bases, with 16 bases between. The CDR3 consists of 15 residues. From germline, CDR1 is SNHLY and CDR2 FYNNEI. CDR3 in amino acids: CASRALGGANQPQHF. CDR3 sequence (DNA): TGTGCCAGCAGGGCACTCGGGGGGGCGAATCAGCCCCAGCATTTT.

V is TRBV7-9 and J is TRBJ2-7, with 9 bases matching TRBD2. J gave up 5 bases and V 3 bases, and 5 bases lay outside the gene matches. The CDR3 contains 14 residues. Per the germline V gene, CDR1 is SEHNR and CDR2 is FQNEAQ (reference sequence). The CDR3 DNA is TGTGCCAGCAGCTTGAATAGCGGGAGTCACGAGCAGTACTTC. This encodes CASSLNSGSHEQYF.

This sequence joins TRBV12-3 or TRBV12-4 and TRBJ1-1, with 7 nucleotides matching TRBD1. V shed 7 bases and J 5 bases; nucleotides not matched to a gene: 7. CDR3 length: 13 amino acids. For the CDR3, the DNA is TGTGCCAGCACACAGGGGAAAGGGACTGAAGCTTTCTTT. It is translated as CASTQGKGTEAFF.

This clonotype was seen repeatedly, ten times or more. The V call is TRBV12-3 or TRBV12-4, the J call TRBJ2-6; D may correspond to TRBD1 or TRBD2 (6 bases each). This CDR3 comprises 15 residues. Trimming took off 3 bases at V and 2 bases at J, with 8 bases between the two ends. CDR3 loop: CASSFGGAGANVLTF. Written as DNA, the CDR3 is TGTGCCAGCAGTTTCGGGGGCGCTGGGGCCAACGTCCTGACTTTC.

CDR3 sequence (DNA): TGTGCCAGCAGCCAAGATGAGGGGCAGGGAGATACGCAGTATTTT. Translation gives CASSQDEGQGDTQYF. The V gene is TRBV4-2, the J gene TRBJ2-3; D tentatively fits TRBD1 or TRBD2 (5 bases each). The germline CDR1 and CDR2 sequences are LGHNA and YNFKEQ. Trimming stripped 0 bases from V and 5 bases from J, with 12 bases between. The CDR3 extends over 15 amino acids.

This clonotype was observed many times. J is TRBJ2-3 and V is TRBV12-3 or TRBV12-4, with 7 bases identical to TRBD1. The CDR3 is 13 residues long. The V and J ends lost 8 bases and 0 bases, in that order; junction bases with no gene match: 2. CDR3 loop: CASHRGSTDTQYF. CDR3 DNA: TGTGCCAGCCACAGGGGAAGCACAGATACGCAGTATTTT.

This clonotype occurred a few times. J is TRBJ1-1 and V is TRBV6-2 or TRBV6-3; D unclear. Germline V gives CDR1 MNHEY, CDR2 SVGEGT. The CDR3 sequence is 13 residues long. V was shortened by 6 bases and J by 1 base, with 9 bases between the two germline ends. The CDR3 is CASRDRTNTEAFF. Written as DNA, the CDR3 is TGTGCCAGCAGAGATCGGACGAACACTGAAGCTTTCTTT.

This chain joins TRBV12-3 or TRBV12-4 and TRBJ1-3; 7 nucleotides line up with TRBD1. With V trimmed by 7 bases and J by 4 bases, 7 bases remained unmatched. There are 14 residues in the CDR3. The CDR3 region has the DNA TGTGCCAGCAAGCAAGACAGGGTCGGAAACACCATATATTTT. Its translation: CASKQDRVGNTIYF.

CDR3 loop: CASSPINTGELFF. The CDR3 DNA reads as TGTGCCAGCAGCCCCATTAACACCGGGGAGCTGTTTTTT. The chain combines TRBV5-5 with TRBJ2-2; no firm D call. The germline V gene has CDR1 SGHKS and CDR2 YYEKEE (reference sequence). The CDR3 extends over 13 amino acids. Trimming cost V 4 bases and J 2 bases, with 6 bases left between them.

This clonotype appeared a few times. The V gene is TRBV30, the J gene TRBJ2-1; 9 bases align to TRBD1. V gave up 0 bases and J gave up 8 bases; unmatched junction bases: 8. Per the germline V gene, CDR1 is GTSNPN and CDR2 is SVGIG (reference sequence). CDR3 length: 15 residues. Written as DNA, the CDR3 is TGTGCCTGGAGTGTAAGGGGACAGGGATCATATGAGCAGTTCTTC. This sequence encodes CAWSVRGQGSYEQFF.

This clonotype occurred a few times. The J gene is TRBJ1-4, the V gene TRBV5-6, with 7 bases aligning to TRBD1. The CDR3 runs 16 residues. With 2 bases clipped from V and 7 bases from J, the junction kept 11 bases outside the gene matches. Germline values: CDR1 SGHDT, CDR2 YYEEEE. CDR3 sequence (DNA): TGTGCCAGCAGCTTTGATGATAGGGGGCGAGGTGAAAAACTGTTTTTT. It codes for CASSFDDRGRGEKLFF.

Ten or more counts support this clonotype. The V call is TRBV12-3 or TRBV12-4, the J call TRBJ2-6; 7 bases agree with TRBD1. The V gene end was trimmed by 6 bases and the J gene end by 1 base; junction bases not matched to a gene: 3. There are 15 residues in the CDR3. The CDR3 DNA follows: TGTGCCAGCAGCCCGACAGGGTCTGGGGCCAACGTCCTGACTTTC. Translated: CASSPTGSGANVLTF.

This rearrangement joins TRBV6-2 or TRBV6-3 to TRBJ2-1; 9 positions match TRBD2. The CDR3 totals 16 residues. Germline CDR1 reads MNHEY; CDR2 reads SVGEGT. The V gene end was trimmed by 2 bases and the J gene end by 5 bases; junction bases not matched to a gene: 7. The CDR3 nucleotides read TGTGCCAGCAGTTACAGGCGGCTAGCGGGAAACAATGAGCAGTTCTTC. It yields the protein CASSYRRLAGNNEQFF.

J is TRBJ2-6 and V is TRBV6-1; 11 nucleotides match TRBD2. In germline, CDR1 is MNHNS, CDR2 SASEGT. V shed 8 bases, J shed 0 bases, and the junction held 3 bases outside the gene matches. The CDR3 loop spans 16 amino acids. CDR3 sequence reads: CASCLAGGSGANVLTF. CDR3 coding DNA: TGTGCCAGCTGTCTAGCGGGAGGCTCTGGGGCCAACGTCCTGACTTTC.